Below, 2 T cell receptor beta chains from the same sample are listed, as sequenced in a study of control samples from healthy donors and cancer patients. Assay: immunoSEQ multiplex PCR; the TCRdb copy retains only in-frame clones and omits some. Of 55,000 to 80,000 clones listed, approximately 89% are singletons. The sample consisted of PBMCs. The receptors derive from a man aged 55 to 69 with colorectal cancer.

This chain uses TRBV4-1 with TRBJ2-1; D gene unclear. The V end was cut by 0 bases, the J end by 7 bases, with 13 bases between. The CDR3 spans 15 residues. The germline V gene encodes CDR1 MGHRA and CDR2 YSYEKL. The CDR3 reads CASSQEQLIRNEQFF. The CDR3 nucleotides are TGCGCCAGCAGCCAAGAACAGTTGATCCGGAATGAGCAGTTCTTC.

The rearrangement links TRBV7-9 to TRBJ2-3; D not certain. The CDR3 runs 12 residues. V lost 10 bases to trimming and J lost 1 base, with 9 bases between them. Germline V lookup: CDR1 SEHNR, CDR2 FQNEAQ (reference sequence). The CDR3 region has the DNA TGTGCCACCACTCCCCGCACAGATACGCAGTATTTT. Protein sequence: CATTPRTDTQYF.